A single T cell receptor (beta chain) is shown here with its context. Germline assignment: CDR1 SGHRS and CDR2 YFSETQ. Trimming removed 7 bases from V and 0 bases from J; junction bases left unmatched: 5. The CDR3 totals 15 residues. These data come from a study of shared clonotypes between healthy human individuals. Study background: CD4 naive cells filled three plates per donor, CD4 memory three, CD8 naive two and CD8 memory one.

The data were produced by immunoSEQ multiplex PCR, yet TCRdb's version contains in-frame clones alone and is incomplete. Of a few million clones listed, roughly 92% are singletons. The TCR was taken from a man younger than 35 in good health. This chain links TRBV5-1 with TRBJ2-3, with TRBD2 identical over 10 bases. The source material was naive CD4+ T cells sorted from blood. Subset defined: CD45RA+ positively selected. The CDR3 here is CASENSGRSTDTQYF. In nucleotides, the CDR3 is TGCGCCAGCGAGAATAGCGGGAGGAGCACAGATACGCAGTATTTT.